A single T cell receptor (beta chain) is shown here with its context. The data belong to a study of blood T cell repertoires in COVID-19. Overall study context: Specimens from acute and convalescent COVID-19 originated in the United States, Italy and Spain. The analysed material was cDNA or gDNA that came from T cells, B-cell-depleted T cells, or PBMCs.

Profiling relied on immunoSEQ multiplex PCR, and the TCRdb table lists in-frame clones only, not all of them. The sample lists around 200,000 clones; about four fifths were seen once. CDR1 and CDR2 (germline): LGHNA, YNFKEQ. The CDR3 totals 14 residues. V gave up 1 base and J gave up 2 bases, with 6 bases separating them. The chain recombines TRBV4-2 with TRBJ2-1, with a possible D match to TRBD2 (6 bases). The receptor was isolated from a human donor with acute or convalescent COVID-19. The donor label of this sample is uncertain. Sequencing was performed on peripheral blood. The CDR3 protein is CASSQAGAYNEQFF. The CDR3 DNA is TGTGCCAGCAGCCAAGCGGGAGCCTACAATGAGCAGTTCTTC.